This T cell receptor beta chain is from a study of blood T cell repertoires in COVID-19. Study information: PBMCs, B-cell-depleted T cells, or T cells were the source of the cDNA or gDNA that made up the material.

Original handling: Estimation of nucleated cell counts was performed using reference gene primer amplification. TCRdb keeps only in-frame clones here, not all; method: immunoSEQ multiplex PCR. The V and J calls and clone size were taken over from that table, and D and trimming were inferred from the DNA. This sample carries around 200,000 clones, about four fifths of them seen once, and the ten largest clones take 3.2%. The CDR3 loop spans 12 amino acids. V lost 6 bases and J lost 8; bases outside the gene matches: 2. Germline CDR1 reads MDHEN; CDR2 reads SYDVKM. Participants were placed into cohorts based on the clinical history they reported. All recovered Cohort 3 donors got two negative PCRs, got clearance, or saw symptom resolution.

J is TRBJ1-5 and V is TRBV28; the match to TRBD1 covers 9 bases. Sequenced sample: PBMCs or T cells enriched from blood (not recorded which). The sequence was collected from a woman aged 25 to 45 who had recovered from COVID-19. CDR3 amino acids: CASRWTGEPQHF. CDR3 DNA: TGTGCCAGCAGATGGACAGGGGAGCCCCAGCATTTT. Drawing the rest from reference TRBV28 and TRBJ1-5, the complete variable domain is DVKVTQSSRYLVKRTGEKVFLECVQDMDHENMFWYRQDPGLGLRLIYFSYDVKMKEKGDIPEGYSVSREKKERFSLILESASTNQTSMYLCASRWTGEPQHFGDGTRLSIL.